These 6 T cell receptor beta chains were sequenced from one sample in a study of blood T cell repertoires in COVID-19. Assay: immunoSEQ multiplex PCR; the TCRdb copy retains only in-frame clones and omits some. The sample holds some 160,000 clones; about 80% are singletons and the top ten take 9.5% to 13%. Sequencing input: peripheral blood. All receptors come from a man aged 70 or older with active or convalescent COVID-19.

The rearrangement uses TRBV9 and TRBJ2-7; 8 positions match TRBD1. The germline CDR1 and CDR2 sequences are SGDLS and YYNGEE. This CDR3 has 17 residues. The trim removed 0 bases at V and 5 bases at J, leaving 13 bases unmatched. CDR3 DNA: TGTGCCAGCAGCGTAGCGGTGGGCGGGACAGGTAAAAACGAGCAGTACTTC. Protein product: CASSVAVGGTGKNEQYF.

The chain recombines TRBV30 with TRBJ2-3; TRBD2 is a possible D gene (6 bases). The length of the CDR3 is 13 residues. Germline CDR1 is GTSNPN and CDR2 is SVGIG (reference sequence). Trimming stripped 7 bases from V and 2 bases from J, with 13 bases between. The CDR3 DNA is TGTGCCTTGCGTAGCGGATACACAGATACGCAGTATTTT. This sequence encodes CALRSGYTDTQYF.

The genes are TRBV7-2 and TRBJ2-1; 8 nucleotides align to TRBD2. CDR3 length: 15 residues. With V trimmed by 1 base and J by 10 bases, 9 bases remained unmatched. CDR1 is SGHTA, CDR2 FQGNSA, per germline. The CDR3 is CASSLEVLAGREQFF. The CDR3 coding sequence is TGTGCCAGCAGCTTAGAGGTTTTAGCGGGAAGGGAGCAGTTCTTC.

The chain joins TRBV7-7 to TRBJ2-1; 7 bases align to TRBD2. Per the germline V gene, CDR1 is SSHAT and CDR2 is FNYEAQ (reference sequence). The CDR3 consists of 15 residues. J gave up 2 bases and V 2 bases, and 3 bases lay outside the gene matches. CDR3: CASSLRLAAYNEQFF. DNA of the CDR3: TGTGCCAGCAGCTTAAGGCTAGCGGCCTACAATGAGCAGTTCTTC.

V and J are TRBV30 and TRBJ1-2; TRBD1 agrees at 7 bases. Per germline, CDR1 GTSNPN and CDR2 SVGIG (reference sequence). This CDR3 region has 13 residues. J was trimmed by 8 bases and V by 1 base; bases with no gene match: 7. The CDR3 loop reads CAWSDRGIGGYTF. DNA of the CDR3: TGTGCCTGGAGTGACAGGGGTATTGGCGGCTACACCTTC.

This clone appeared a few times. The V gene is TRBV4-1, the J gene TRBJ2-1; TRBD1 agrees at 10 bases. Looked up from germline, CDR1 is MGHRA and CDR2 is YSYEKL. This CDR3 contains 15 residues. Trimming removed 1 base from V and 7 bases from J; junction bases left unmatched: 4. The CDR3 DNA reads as TGCGCCAGCAGCCAAGGACAGGGGGCTTGGAATGAGCAGTTCTTC. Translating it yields CASSQGQGAWNEQFF.